What follows are 13 T cell receptor beta chains derived from one specimen sequenced in a study of early T cells in non-severe SARS-CoV-2 infection. TCRdb called the 5' RACE reads again in MiXCR, with one record for every CDR3 protein. The sample includes over 60,000 distinct CDR3 sequences, 13% of them seen just once. The source material was whole blood. The receptor source for this set is an adult who was a healthcare worker with PCR-confirmed SARS-CoV-2 infection or an uninfected control (not recorded which).

This clonotype was seen more than once but under ten times. The CDR3 loop is CARVGREPSNTEAFF. The DNA for the CDR3 is TGCGCCAGGGTGGGGCGGGAACCCTCGAACACTGAAGCTTTCTTT. The chain recombines TRBV5-1 with TRBJ1-1; a possible D gene is TRBD1 (5 bases). CDR1 is SGHRS and CDR2 is YFSETQ in the germline V gene. This CDR3 has 15 amino acids. V was clipped by 8 bases and J by 1 base, with 18 bases between them.

The chain links TRBV6-4 to TRBJ2-4; weak D call: TRBD1 (6 bases). The CDR3 covers 19 residues. Germline assignment: CDR1 MRHNA and CDR2 SNTAGT. Trimming stripped 2 bases from V and 0 bases from J, with 20 bases between. The CDR3: CASSDNRDTIRIAKNIQYF. DNA of the CDR3: TGTGCCAGCAGTGACAACCGGGACACAATTCGAATAGCCAAAAACATTCAGTACTTC.

This clonotype came up many times. The chain couples TRBV7-3 to TRBJ2-6; D is unclear. Looked up from germline, CDR1 is SGHTA and CDR2 is FQGTGA. V was cut by 5 bases and J by 4 bases, with 9 bases left in between. The CDR3 length is 14 residues. The CDR3 loop reads CASSLNPGANVLTF. The CDR3 DNA reads TGTGCCAGCAGCCTCAATCCCGGGGCCAACGTCCTGACTTTC.

The gene calls are TRBV30 and TRBJ1-1; tentative D call: TRBD1 (5 bases). The CDR3 contains 13 residues. Trimming stripped 0 bases from V and 4 bases from J, with 9 bases between. CDR1 is GTSNPN, CDR2 SVGIG, per germline (reference sequence). CDR3 nucleotide sequence: TGTGCCTGGAGTGTACTTAGGGGCACTGAAGCTTTCTTT. The encoded protein is CAWSVLRGTEAFF.

The chain has TRBV20-1 and TRBJ2-2; D uncertain. The CDR3 sequence is 15 residues long. Germline values: CDR1 DFQATT, CDR2 SNEGSKA (reference sequence). With 0 bases removed from V and 3 bases from J, the gap between germline ends came to 11 bases. The CDR3 reads CSARDLGSDTGELFF. In nucleotides, the CDR3 is TGCAGTGCTAGAGATCTGGGTTCAGACACCGGGGAGCTGTTTTTT.

The chain joins TRBV12-3 or TRBV12-4 to TRBJ1-2; possibly TRBD1 for D (6 bases). The CDR3 has 14 amino acids. Trimming stripped 4 bases from V and 2 bases from J, with 11 bases between. This CDR3 is CASSWDIGNYGYTF. As DNA, the CDR3 is TGTGCCAGCAGTTGGGACATAGGGAACTATGGCTACACCTTC.

Here the CDR3 DNA reads TGTGCCAGCAGCTTCGGGAGGCTCATGTACACTGAAGCTTTCTTT. As protein: CASSFGRLMYTEAFF. The genes are TRBV6-6 and TRBJ1-1; no firm D call. This CDR3 has 15 residues. V was clipped by 6 bases and J by 3 bases, with 17 bases between them. CDR1 is MNHNY and CDR2 is SVGAGI in the germline V gene (reference sequence).

This clonotype was recorded a few times. The rearrangement joins TRBV12-3 or TRBV12-4 to TRBJ1-1; tentatively, D is TRBD1 (5 bases). The CDR3 extends over 13 amino acids. Trimming removed 7 bases from V and 5 bases from J, with 14 bases in between. CDR3 region: CASIGGRETEAFF. The CDR3 DNA follows: TGTGCCAGCATCGGGGGAAGAGAGACTGAAGCTTTCTTT.

This clonotype appeared a few times. V gene TRBV6-1 combines with J gene TRBJ1-1; D perhaps matches TRBD1 (5 bases). The CDR3 is 14 residues long. With 6 bases removed from V and 9 bases from J, the gap between germline ends came to 20 bases. Germline V gives CDR1 MNHNS, CDR2 SASEGT. The CDR3, as DNA: TGTGCCAGCAGAGATGGACTCCCGGGGGGTAAAGCTTTCTTT. Translating it yields CASRDGLPGGKAFF.

This clonotype was counted many times. CDR3 in amino acids: CASSPRFSGANVLTF. CDR3 coding DNA: TGTGCCAGCAGTCCCCGTTTCTCTGGGGCCAACGTCCTGACTTTC. The J gene is TRBJ2-6, the V gene TRBV12-3 or TRBV12-4; D remains unclear. The CDR3 is 15 amino acids. V lost 5 bases and J lost 0, with 8 bases in between.

The rearrangement joins TRBV20-1 to TRBJ2-2; the D call may be TRBD1 or TRBD2 (5 bases each). Between the trimmed V and J ends, which lost 5 bases and 0 bases, there was a span of 10 bases. Germline-derived CDR1 and CDR2 are DFQATT and SNEGSKA (reference sequence). This CDR3 is built from 14 residues. The CDR3 DNA reads as TGCAGTGCTCGGGACGCCTCGAACACCGGGGAGCTGTTTTTT. Protein sequence: CSARDASNTGELFF.

The chain uses TRBV6-6 and TRBJ1-1, with D tentatively TRBD1 (6 bases). V lost 5 bases and J lost 9, with 13 bases in between. CDR3 length equals 12 residues. The germline V gene has CDR1 MNHNY and CDR2 SVGAGI (reference sequence). The CDR3 loop is CASSPRQEQAFF. DNA for the CDR3: TGTGCCAGCAGTCCCCGACAGGAACAAGCTTTCTTT.

This clonotype was seen repeatedly, ten times or more. The chain recombines TRBV20-1 with TRBJ2-7; 14 nucleotides align to TRBD2. This CDR3 region has 14 residues. From germline, CDR1 is DFQATT and CDR2 SNEGSKA (reference sequence). Trimming at V came to 4 bases and at J to 3 bases, leaving 2 bases not matched to a gene. The CDR3 spells CSAMGTSGGYEQYF. The CDR3 DNA sequence: TGCAGTGCTATGGGGACTAGCGGGGGCTACGAGCAGTACTTC.